The 16 T cell receptor beta chains presented below share a single source sample, sequenced in a study of T cell responses to AZD1222 COVID-19 vaccine. Clones were sequenced by immunoSEQ multiplex PCR, and TCRdb holds only the in-frame ones, with some missing. The table has 140,000 to 150,000 clones, about 93% seen once; the top ten hold roughly 5.5%. Here the sequenced sample was peripheral blood, taken on day 0 of AZD1222 vaccination. Receptors originate from an adult in good health.

The rearrangement uses TRBV20-1 and TRBJ1-5; D possibly corresponds to TRBD1 (6 bases). The V and J ends lost 3 bases and 1 base respectively, with 10 bases between them. Looked up from germline, CDR1 is DFQATT and CDR2 is SNEGSKA (reference sequence). This CDR3 spans 14 amino acids. As DNA, the CDR3 is TGCAGTGCTAGTCGGGGGGCGAGCAATCAGCCCCAGCATTTT. This codes for CSASRGASNQPQHF.

CDR3: CASSYPSGGSYEQYF. The CDR3, as DNA: TGTGCCAGCAGTTACCCGAGCGGGGGCTCCTACGAGCAGTACTTC. The V gene is TRBV6-6, the J gene TRBJ2-7; 8 bases fit TRBD2. Germline-derived CDR1 and CDR2 are MNHNY and SVGAGI (reference sequence). The CDR3 loop spans 15 amino acids. Losses at the gene ends were 2 bases for V and 0 bases for J; bases not matched to a gene: 3.

The chain couples TRBV7-8 to TRBJ2-3; 10 bases are shared with TRBD2. Germline loops: CDR1 SGHVS, CDR2 FQNEAQ. The CDR3 runs 15 residues. Trimming cost V 3 bases and J 4 bases; bases outside gene matches: 4. The CDR3 region is CASSFLAGAPDTQYF. CDR3 bases: TGTGCCAGCAGCTTCCTAGCGGGGGCCCCAGATACGCAGTATTTT. Filled out from reference TRBV7-8 and TRBJ2-3, the complete variable domain reads GAGVSQSPRYKVAKRGQDVALRCDPISGHVSLFWYQQALGQGPEFLTYFQNEAQLDKSGLPSDRFFAERPEGSVSTLKIQRTQQEDSAVYLCASSFLAGAPDTQYFGPGTRLTVL.

J is TRBJ1-2 and V is TRBV5-4, with D uncertain. CDR3 length: 13 residues. Trimming stripped 2 bases from V and 3 bases from J, with 8 bases between. Germline-derived CDR1 and CDR2 are SGHNT and YYREEE (reference sequence). This CDR3 is CASSFQIDYGYTF. For the CDR3, the DNA is TGTGCCAGCAGCTTTCAGATAGACTATGGCTACACCTTC.

The rearrangement links TRBV29-1 to TRBJ2-3, with 7 bases matching TRBD2. Germline assignment: CDR1 SQVTM and CDR2 ANQGSEA. After removal of 1 base from V and 0 bases from J, the junction contained 4 bases not matched to a gene. The CDR3 covers 15 residues. The CDR3 region is CSVEGGGTSTDTQYF. The CDR3 nucleotides read TGCAGCGTTGAAGGGGGGGGGACCAGCACAGATACGCAGTATTTT.

V is TRBV5-1 and J is TRBJ2-6, with 8 bases that match TRBD1. The CDR3 covers 19 residues. The germline V gene has CDR1 SGHRS and CDR2 YFSETQ. V shed 2 bases and J 0 bases; nucleotides not matched to a gene: 10. Here the CDR3 reads CASSFDSGGATSGANVLTF. In nucleotides, the CDR3 is TGCGCCAGCAGCTTTGATTCAGGGGGCGCGACCTCTGGGGCCAACGTCCTGACTTTC.

The chain recombines TRBV29-1 with TRBJ1-1; 7 bases are shared with TRBD1. Germline CDR1 is SQVTM and CDR2 is ANQGSEA. The CDR3 is 13 amino acids. J gave up 3 bases and V 3 bases, and 4 bases lay outside the gene matches. CDR3: CSVDRQGDTEAFF. CDR3 bases: TGCAGCGTTGATAGGCAGGGGGACACTGAAGCTTTCTTT. Together with reference TRBV29-1 and TRBJ1-1, the CDR3 gives the full variable domain: SAVISQKPSRDICQRGTSLTIQCQVDSQVTMMFWYRQQPGQSLTLIATANQGSEATYESGFVIDKFPISRPNLTFSTLTVSNMSPEDSSIYLCSVDRQGDTEAFFGQGTRLTVV.

V and J are TRBV7-8 and TRBJ2-7; D remains unclear. Trimming cost V 1 base and J 1 base, with 8 bases left between them. Looked up from germline, CDR1 is SGHVS and CDR2 is FQNEAQ. CDR3 size: 14 residues. CDR3 loop: CASSLVYASYEQYF. DNA of the CDR3: TGTGCCAGCAGCTTAGTTTACGCTTCCTACGAGCAGTACTTC.

This clone was observed once. This sequence joins TRBV28 and TRBJ2-7, with TRBD1 matching over 7 bases. J lost 4 bases, V lost 6 bases, and 9 bases had no gene match. Germline V gene sequence: CDR1 MDHEN, CDR2 SYDVKM. CDR3 length: 14 amino acids. CDR3 sequence: CASSLTGSDYEQYF. CDR3 nucleotides: TGTGCCAGCAGCTTGACAGGGAGTGATTACGAGCAGTACTTC. Drawing the rest from reference TRBV28 and TRBJ2-7, the complete variable domain is DVKVTQSSRYLVKRTGEKVFLECVQDMDHENMFWYRQDPGLGLRLIYFSYDVKMKEKGDIPEGYSVSREKKERFSLILESASTNQTSMYLCASSLTGSDYEQYFGPGTRLTVT.

DNA for the CDR3: TGTGCCAGCAGCCAAGACGGGCAGGGATACAATGAGCAGTTCTTC. As protein: CASSQDGQGYNEQFF. The chain uses TRBV3-1 (or the pseudogene TRBV3-2) and TRBJ2-1; the D gene is possibly TRBD1 (5 bases). Trimming cost V 0 bases and J 4 bases, with 10 bases left between them. CDR3 size: 15 residues. Germline loops: CDR1 LGHDT, CDR2 YNNKEL (reference sequence).

The V call is TRBV18, the J call TRBJ2-5, with TRBD2 identical over 12 bases. The germline V gene encodes CDR1 KGHSH and CDR2 LQKENI. The CDR3 is made up of 17 amino acids. V was pared by 3 bases and J by 2 bases, with 7 bases of the junction left unmatched. In DNA form, the CDR3 reads TGTGCCAGCTCACCCACTAGCGGGGGGCCGACGCAAGAGACCCAGTACTTC. Translating it yields CASSPTSGGPTQETQYF.

Only a few counts were recorded for this clone. Additional DNA sequences in this sample encode the identical CDR3. CDR3: CSARVGYEQYF. In DNA, the CDR3 is TGCAGTGCTAGGGTTGGCTACGAGCAGTACTTC. The genes are TRBV20-1 and TRBJ2-7; D remains unclear. Germline CDR1 and CDR2: DFQATT and SNEGSKA (reference sequence). The CDR3 spans 11 residues. Trimming took 3 bases from V and 3 from J, leaving 6 bases between them.

The rearrangement links TRBV7-2 to TRBJ2-2; 8 positions match TRBD1. The CDR3 length is 15 residues. Looked up from germline, CDR1 is SGHTA and CDR2 is FQGNSA. V shed 3 bases and J 6 bases; nucleotides not matched to a gene: 6. CDR3 in amino acids: CASSFRDRLSGELFF. Written as DNA, the CDR3 is TGTGCCAGCAGCTTCCGGGACAGGCTTTCCGGGGAGCTGTTTTTT.

The chain couples TRBV25-1 to TRBJ2-2; D possibly corresponds to TRBD1 (6 bases). In germline, CDR1 is MGHDK, CDR2 SYGVNS. CDR3 length: 14 amino acids. Between the trimmed V and J ends, which lost 5 bases and 2 bases, there was a span of 9 bases. CDR3 coding DNA: TGTGCCAGCAGTTGGGACACCAACACCGGGGAGCTGTTTTTT. It specifies CASSWDTNTGELFF.

The rearrangement uses TRBV9 and TRBJ1-1; TRBD1 might be the D (6 bases). The CDR3 consists of 14 residues. Looked up from germline, CDR1 is SGDLS and CDR2 is YYNGEE. Trimming left V 4 bases short and J 4 bases short, with 14 bases between. The CDR3, as DNA: TGTGCCAGCAGCTCCCACGAAGGGGGCACTGAAGCTTTCTTT. It specifies CASSSHEGGTEAFF.

This clone was seen just once. The V gene is TRBV19, the J gene TRBJ1-5; a weak D match, TRBD1 (5 bases). The CDR3 extends over 13 amino acids. V lost 5 bases, J lost 7 bases, and 12 bases lay in between. Per the germline V gene, CDR1 is LNHDA and CDR2 is SQIVND (reference sequence). The CDR3 nucleotides read TGTGCCAGTAGTGGCACAGGTACGCAGCCCCAGCATTTT. Translating gives CASSGTGTQPQHF.